This entry describes one TCR beta chain. Losses at the gene ends were 2 bases for V and 11 bases for J; bases not matched to a gene: 11. Germline lookup yields CDR1 MNHNY and CDR2 SVGAGI (reference sequence). CDR3 length: 15 amino acids. Some clones are missing from TCRdb's copy, which holds only in-frame ones; the method was immunoSEQ multiplex PCR. The table has around 500,000 clones, about 88% seen once. This entry is derived from a study of Ad26.COV2.S vaccination and SARS-CoV-2 variants. The sample's treatment: roughly 20 received Ad26.COV2.S at low or high dose, single or two shots; about 5 received placebo; per-sample allocation not given. It was on day 63 after the first vaccine or placebo injection that samples were taken.

V and J are TRBV6-6 and TRBJ1-4; 7 bases align to TRBD1. The sequence derives from a person between 18 and 65 years old who received the Ad26.COV2.S COVID-19 vaccine or a placebo. Specimen: peripheral blood, collected in a trial of Ad26.COV2.S vaccine versus placebo. The CDR3 spells CASSYEGQPSEKLFF. The CDR3 nucleotides are TGTGCCAGCAGTTACGAGGGACAGCCCTCTGAGAAACTGTTTTTT.